Each of the 9 T cell receptor beta chains below was sequenced from the same sample in a study of beta chain features in type 1 diabetes. Broader study findings: There was a moderate but significant shortening of TCRB CDR3s in all four CD4+ subsets of Type 1 diabetes patients.

These receptors' antigens are unknown. The authors reverse transcribed all of the isolated RNA, so sequencing captured expressed TCRB transcripts. Data came from immunoSEQ multiplex PCR; TCRdb stores just in-frame clones and leaves some out. The data show under 400,000 clones, around 12% seen once. Sequencing input: naive CD4+ T cells from blood. The receptors shown here come from a woman between 18 and 29 years old with type 1 diabetes.

With regard to this clone: The junction differs from germline at one of its ends, possibly a read error. The chain links TRBV7-7 to TRBJ2-5; possible D gene TRBD2, 6 bases. The germline V gene encodes CDR1 SSHAT and CDR2 FNYEAQ (reference sequence). This CDR3 is 13 amino acids long. CDR3 sequence reads: CASSRAGGETQYF. The CDR3 DNA reads TGTGCTAGCAGCCGAGCTGGGGGGGAGACCCAGTACTTC.

The chain couples TRBV28 to TRBJ1-5; tentatively, D is TRBD1 (6 bases). This CDR3 spans 13 amino acids. V shed 8 bases and J shed 3 bases, with 11 bases lying between them. The germline V gene has CDR1 MDHEN and CDR2 SYDVKM. The CDR3 DNA follows: TGTGCCAGCCGGGGACATTTCAATCAGCCCCAGCATTTT. Its protein is CASRGHFNQPQHF. Using reference TRBV28 and TRBJ1-5 for the parts outside the CDR3, the full variable domain is DVKVTQSSRYLVKRTGEKVFLECVQDMDHENMFWYRQDPGLGLRLIYFSYDVKMKEKGDIPEGYSVSREKKERFSLILESASTNQTSMYLCASRGHFNQPQHFGDGTRLSIL.

The rearrangement links TRBV5-1 to TRBJ2-5; 11 nucleotides align to TRBD1. Germline V lookup: CDR1 SGHRS, CDR2 YFSETQ. The CDR3 consists of 15 residues. Unmatched junction bases numbered 7, after V lost 4 bases and J lost 5 bases. The CDR3 DNA reads as TGCGCCAGCAGCGGCGGGACAGGGGGACGGGAGACCCAGTACTTC. Translated, it gives CASSGGTGGRETQYF.

This clone has just a few counts. V and J are TRBV12-5 and TRBJ1-1; D uncertain. Trimming removed 8 bases at V and 2 bases at J, with 9 bases between. CDR3 length: 12 amino acids. In germline, CDR1 is LGHNT, CDR2 FRNRAP. In DNA form, the CDR3 reads TGTGCTAGTTCAAGCTTTAACACTGAAGCTTTCTTT. Protein sequence: CASSSFNTEAFF.

This clone was found a few times. CDR3 sequence: CASSLRWQGGVNEQFF. The CDR3 region has the DNA TGTGCCAGCAGCTTGAGGTGGCAGGGAGGGGTCAATGAGCAGTTCTTC. V gene TRBV5-6 combines with J gene TRBJ2-1; 7 bases agree with TRBD2. The CDR3 covers 16 residues. The germline CDR1 and CDR2 sequences are SGHDT and YYEEEE. With 1 base clipped from V and 6 bases from J, the junction kept 10 bases outside the gene matches.

This chain uses TRBV7-9 with TRBJ2-4, with TRBD1 matching 7 bases. After removal of 7 bases from V and 0 bases from J, the junction contained 0 bases not matched to a gene. Per the germline V gene, CDR1 is SEHNR and CDR2 is FQNEAQ (reference sequence). The CDR3 extends over 13 amino acids. CDR3 DNA: TGTGCCAGCAAGGGGGCAGCCAAAAACATTCAGTACTTC. Amino acids: CASKGAAKNIQYF.

The chain recombines TRBV29-1 with TRBJ1-2, with D perhaps TRBD1 (6 bases). The germline gives CDR1 SQVTM, CDR2 ANQGSEA. Trimming pared 4 bases from V and 0 bases from J, leaving 15 bases between. The CDR3 spans 15 residues. CDR3 protein: CSVGPRAGANYGYTF. CDR3 bases: TGCAGCGTTGGCCCGCGGGCAGGGGCTAACTATGGCTACACCTTC. Variable domain in full (rest from reference TRBV29-1 and TRBJ1-2): SAVISQKPSRDICQRGTSLTIQCQVDSQVTMMFWYRQQPGQSLTLIATANQGSEATYESGFVIDKFPISRPNLTFSTLTVSNMSPEDSSIYLCSVGPRAGANYGYTFGSGTRLTVV.

The chain couples TRBV14 to TRBJ2-3; 8 nucleotides agree with TRBD1. Germline CDR1 and CDR2: SGHDN and FVKESK. V gave up 3 bases and J gave up 3 bases; unmatched junction bases: 2. The CDR3 length is 14 residues. CDR3 protein: CASSHRDRTDTQYF. The DNA for the CDR3 is TGTGCCAGCAGCCATCGGGACAGGACAGATACGCAGTATTTT.

In this sample, this clone turned up a few times. The chain has TRBV10-3 and TRBJ2-1, with 10 nucleotides matching TRBD2. V shed 6 bases, J shed 5 bases, and the junction held 7 bases outside the gene matches. Looked up from germline, CDR1 is ENHRY and CDR2 is SYGVKD. This CDR3 spans 15 amino acids. The CDR3 coding sequence is TGTGCCATCAGGAAAGGGACTAGCGAACACAATGAGCAGTTCTTC. Amino acids: CAIRKGTSEHNEQFF.